This T cell receptor beta chain was identified during a study of beta chain features in type 1 diabetes. This clone occurred once. Reverse transcribing all isolated RNA meant expressed TCRB transcripts were sequenced. Sequenced by immunoSEQ multiplex PCR; TCRdb stores in-frame clones only, minus some. The sample lists tens of thousands of clones; roughly 60% were seen once. Germline assignment: CDR1 MNHNS and CDR2 SASEGT. The CDR3 covers 10 residues. This sequence originates from a woman younger than 35 in good health. The chain carries TRBV6-1 and TRBJ2-7; the match to TRBD2 covers 7 bases. Sequencing used Tregs from blood. In DNA, the CDR3 is TGTGCTACTAGCGCCTACGAGCAGTACTTC. Protein product: CATSAYEQYF.